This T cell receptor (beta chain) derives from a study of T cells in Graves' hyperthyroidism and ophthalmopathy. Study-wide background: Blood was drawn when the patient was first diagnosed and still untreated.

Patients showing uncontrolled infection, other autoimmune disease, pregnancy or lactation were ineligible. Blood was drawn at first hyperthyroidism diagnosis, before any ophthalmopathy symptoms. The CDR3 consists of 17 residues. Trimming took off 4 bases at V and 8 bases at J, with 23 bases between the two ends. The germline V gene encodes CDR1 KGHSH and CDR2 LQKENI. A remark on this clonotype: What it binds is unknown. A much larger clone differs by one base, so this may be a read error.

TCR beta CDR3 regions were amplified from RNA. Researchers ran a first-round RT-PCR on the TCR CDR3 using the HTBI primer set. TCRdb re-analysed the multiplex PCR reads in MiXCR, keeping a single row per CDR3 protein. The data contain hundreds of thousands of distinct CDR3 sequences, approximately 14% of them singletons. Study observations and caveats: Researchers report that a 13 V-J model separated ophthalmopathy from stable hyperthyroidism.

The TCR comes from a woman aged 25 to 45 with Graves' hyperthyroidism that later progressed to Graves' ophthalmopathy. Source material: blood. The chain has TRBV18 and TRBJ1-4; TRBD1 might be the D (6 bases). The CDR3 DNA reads TGTGCCAGCTCACAAACCCCCGGGACACAGTCCAAAGAAAAACTGTTTTTT. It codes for CASSQTPGTQSKEKLFF.